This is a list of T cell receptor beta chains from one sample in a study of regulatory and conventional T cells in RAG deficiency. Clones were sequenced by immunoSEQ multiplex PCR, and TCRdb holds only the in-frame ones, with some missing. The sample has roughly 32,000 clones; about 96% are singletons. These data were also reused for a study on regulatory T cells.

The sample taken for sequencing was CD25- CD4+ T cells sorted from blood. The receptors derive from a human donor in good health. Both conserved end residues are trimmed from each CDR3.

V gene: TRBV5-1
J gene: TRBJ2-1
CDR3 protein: ASSLGGGRSYNEQF

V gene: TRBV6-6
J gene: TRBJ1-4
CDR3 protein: ASSYGRGPSEKLF

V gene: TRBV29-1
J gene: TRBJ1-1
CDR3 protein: SVLGGVNTEAF

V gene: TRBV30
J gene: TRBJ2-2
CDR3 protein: AWSRGGELF

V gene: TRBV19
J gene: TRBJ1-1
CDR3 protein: ASTQNTEAF

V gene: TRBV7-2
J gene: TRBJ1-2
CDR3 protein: ASSHAGSSNYGYT

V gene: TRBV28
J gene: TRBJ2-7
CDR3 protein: ASSLPGQGAYEQY

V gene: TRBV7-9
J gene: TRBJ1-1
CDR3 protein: ASSFRRGRNTEAF

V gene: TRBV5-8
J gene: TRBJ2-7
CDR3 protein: ASSSPGELGVSHEQY

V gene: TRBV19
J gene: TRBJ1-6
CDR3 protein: ASSPDSRSPLH

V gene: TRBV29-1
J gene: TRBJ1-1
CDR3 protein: SVDQQTKNTEAF

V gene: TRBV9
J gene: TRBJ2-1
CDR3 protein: ASSAPREKYNEQF

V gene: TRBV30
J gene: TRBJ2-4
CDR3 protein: AWSAGEAKNIQY

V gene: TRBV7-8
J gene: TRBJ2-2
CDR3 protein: ASSPRRANTGELF

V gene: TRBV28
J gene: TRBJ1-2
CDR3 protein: ASSLRRAVYGYT

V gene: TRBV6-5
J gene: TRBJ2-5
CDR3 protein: ASSYGGMQETQY

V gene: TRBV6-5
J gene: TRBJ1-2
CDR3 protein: ASTEDRGRFRYT